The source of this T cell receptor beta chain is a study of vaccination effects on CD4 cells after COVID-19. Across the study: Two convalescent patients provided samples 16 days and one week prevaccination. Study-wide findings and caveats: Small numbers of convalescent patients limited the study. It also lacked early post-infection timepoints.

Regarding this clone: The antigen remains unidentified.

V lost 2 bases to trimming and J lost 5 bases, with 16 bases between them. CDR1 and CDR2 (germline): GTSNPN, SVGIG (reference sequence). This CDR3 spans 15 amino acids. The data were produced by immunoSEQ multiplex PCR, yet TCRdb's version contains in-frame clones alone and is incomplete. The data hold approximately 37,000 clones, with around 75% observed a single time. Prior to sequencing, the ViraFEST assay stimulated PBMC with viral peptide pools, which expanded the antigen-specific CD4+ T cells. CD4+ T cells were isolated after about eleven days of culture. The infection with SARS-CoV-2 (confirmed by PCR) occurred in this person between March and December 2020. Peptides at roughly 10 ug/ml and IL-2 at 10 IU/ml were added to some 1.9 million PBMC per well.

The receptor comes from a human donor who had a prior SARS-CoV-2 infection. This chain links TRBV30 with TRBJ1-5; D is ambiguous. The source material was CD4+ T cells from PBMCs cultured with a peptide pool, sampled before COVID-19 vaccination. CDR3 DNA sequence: TGTGCCTGGAGTCTGGGCCGCATTGCCGATCAGCCCCAGCATTTT. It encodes CAWSLGRIADQPQHF.